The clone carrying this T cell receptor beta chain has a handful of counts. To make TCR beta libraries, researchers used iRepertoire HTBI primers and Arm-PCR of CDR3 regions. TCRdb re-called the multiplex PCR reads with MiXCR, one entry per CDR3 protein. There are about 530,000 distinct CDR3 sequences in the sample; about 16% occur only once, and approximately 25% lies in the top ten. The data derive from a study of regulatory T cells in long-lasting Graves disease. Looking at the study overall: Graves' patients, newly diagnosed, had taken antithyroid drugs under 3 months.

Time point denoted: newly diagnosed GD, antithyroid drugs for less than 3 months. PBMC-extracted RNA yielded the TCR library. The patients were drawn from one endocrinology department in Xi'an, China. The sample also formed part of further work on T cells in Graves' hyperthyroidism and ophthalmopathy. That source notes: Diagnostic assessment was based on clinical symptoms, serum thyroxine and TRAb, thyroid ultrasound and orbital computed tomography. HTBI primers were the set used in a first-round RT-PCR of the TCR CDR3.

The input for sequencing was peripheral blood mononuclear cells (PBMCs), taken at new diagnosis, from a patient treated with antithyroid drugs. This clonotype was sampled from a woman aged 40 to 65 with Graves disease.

CDR3 DNA: TGCAGCGTTGAGAGGTCAGGATCGAACACCGGGGAGCTGTTTTTT. It translates to CSVERSGSNTGELFF. The chain recombines TRBV29-1 with TRBJ2-2; no clear D. V was cut by 3 bases and J by 0 bases, with 11 bases left in between. The CDR3 totals 15 residues. Per the germline V gene, CDR1 is SQVTM and CDR2 is ANQGSEA.